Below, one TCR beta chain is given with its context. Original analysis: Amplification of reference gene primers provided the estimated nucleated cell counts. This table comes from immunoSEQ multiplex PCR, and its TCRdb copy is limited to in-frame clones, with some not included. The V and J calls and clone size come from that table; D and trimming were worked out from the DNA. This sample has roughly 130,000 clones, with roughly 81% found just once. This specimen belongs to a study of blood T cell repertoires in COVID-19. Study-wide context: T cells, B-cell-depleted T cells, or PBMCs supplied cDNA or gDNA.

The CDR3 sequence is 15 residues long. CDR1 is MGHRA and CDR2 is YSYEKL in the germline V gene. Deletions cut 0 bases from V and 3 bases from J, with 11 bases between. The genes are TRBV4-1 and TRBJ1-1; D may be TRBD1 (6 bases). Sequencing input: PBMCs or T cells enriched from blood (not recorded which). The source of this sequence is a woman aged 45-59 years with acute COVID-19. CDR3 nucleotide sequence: TGCGCCAGCAGCCAAGATAGGGGGGGGTACACTGAAGCTTTCTTT. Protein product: CASSQDRGGYTEAFF.